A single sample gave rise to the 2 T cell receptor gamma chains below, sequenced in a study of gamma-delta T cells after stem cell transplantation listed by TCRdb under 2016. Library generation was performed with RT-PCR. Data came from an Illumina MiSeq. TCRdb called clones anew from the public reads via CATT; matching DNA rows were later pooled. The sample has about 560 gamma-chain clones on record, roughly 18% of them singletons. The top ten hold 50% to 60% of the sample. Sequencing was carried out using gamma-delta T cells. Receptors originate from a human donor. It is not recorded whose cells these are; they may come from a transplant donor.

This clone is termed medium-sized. The CDR3: CALWEVQKGRYKKLF. The DNA for the CDR3 is TGTGCCTTGTGGGAGGTGCAGAAGGGGAGATATAAGAAACTCTTT. The V gene is TRGV9, the J gene TRGJ1 or TRGJ2. No J segment appears in TCRdb, so it was assigned here by matching the sequence to germline. CDR1 and CDR2 from the germline V gene are GITISATS and ISYDGTV (reference sequence). Trimming took 0 bases from V and 7 from J; bases not matched to a gene: 12. The CDR3 extends over 15 amino acids.

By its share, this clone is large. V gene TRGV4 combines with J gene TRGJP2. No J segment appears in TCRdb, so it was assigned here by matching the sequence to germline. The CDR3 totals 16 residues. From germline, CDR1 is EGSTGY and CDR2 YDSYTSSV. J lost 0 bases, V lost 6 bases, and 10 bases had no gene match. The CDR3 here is CATWYHSNSSDWIKTF. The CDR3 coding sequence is TGTGCCACCTGGTACCATTCTAATAGTAGTGATTGGATCAAGACGTTT.